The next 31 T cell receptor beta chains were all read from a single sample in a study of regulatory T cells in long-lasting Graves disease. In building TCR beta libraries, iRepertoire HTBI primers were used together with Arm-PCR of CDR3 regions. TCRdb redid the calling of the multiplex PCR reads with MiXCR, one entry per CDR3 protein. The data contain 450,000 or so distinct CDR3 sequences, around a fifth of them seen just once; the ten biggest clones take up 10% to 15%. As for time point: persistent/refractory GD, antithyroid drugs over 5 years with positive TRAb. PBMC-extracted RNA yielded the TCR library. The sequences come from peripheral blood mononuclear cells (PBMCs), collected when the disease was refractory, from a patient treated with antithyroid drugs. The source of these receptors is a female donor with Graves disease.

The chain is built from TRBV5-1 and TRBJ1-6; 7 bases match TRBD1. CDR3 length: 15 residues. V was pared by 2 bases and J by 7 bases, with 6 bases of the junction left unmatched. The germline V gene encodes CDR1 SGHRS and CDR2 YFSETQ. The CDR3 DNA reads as TGCGCCAGCAGCTTCACAGGGGAGGGAAATTCACCCCTCCACTTT. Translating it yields CASSFTGEGNSPLHF.

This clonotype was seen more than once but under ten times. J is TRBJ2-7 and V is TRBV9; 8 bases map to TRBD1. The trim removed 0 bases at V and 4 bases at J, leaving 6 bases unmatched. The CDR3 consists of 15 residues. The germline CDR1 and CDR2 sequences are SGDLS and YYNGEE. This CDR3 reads CASSVGQGALYEQYF. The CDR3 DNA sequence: TGTGCCAGCAGCGTAGGCCAGGGGGCTTTATACGAGCAGTACTTC. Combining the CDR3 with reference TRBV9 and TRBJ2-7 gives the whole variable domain DSGVTQTPKHLITATGQRVTLRCSPRSGDLSVYWYQQSLDQGLQFLIQYYNGEERAKGNILERFSAQQFPDLHSELNLSSLELGDSALYFCASSVGQGALYEQYFGPGTRLTVT.

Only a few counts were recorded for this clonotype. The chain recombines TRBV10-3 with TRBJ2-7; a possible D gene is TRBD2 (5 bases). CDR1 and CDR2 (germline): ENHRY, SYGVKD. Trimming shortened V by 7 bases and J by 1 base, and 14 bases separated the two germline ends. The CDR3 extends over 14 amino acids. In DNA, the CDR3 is TGTGCCATCACCCCCAGGTCGGGGTCCTACGAGCAGTACTTC. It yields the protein CAITPRSGSYEQYF.

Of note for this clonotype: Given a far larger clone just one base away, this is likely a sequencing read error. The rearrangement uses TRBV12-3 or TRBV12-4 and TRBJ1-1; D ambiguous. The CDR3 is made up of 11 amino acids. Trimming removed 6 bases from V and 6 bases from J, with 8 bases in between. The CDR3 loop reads CASSPNAEAFF. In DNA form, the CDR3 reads TGTGCCAGCAGCCCAAACGCTGAAGCTTTCTTT.

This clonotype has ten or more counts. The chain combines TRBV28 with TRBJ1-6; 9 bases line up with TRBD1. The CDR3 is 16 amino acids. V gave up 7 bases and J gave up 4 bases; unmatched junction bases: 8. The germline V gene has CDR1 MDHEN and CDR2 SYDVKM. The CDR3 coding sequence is TGTGCCAGCATCACCACCGGGACAGGGTATAATTCACCCCTCCACTTT. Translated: CASITTGTGYNSPLHF.

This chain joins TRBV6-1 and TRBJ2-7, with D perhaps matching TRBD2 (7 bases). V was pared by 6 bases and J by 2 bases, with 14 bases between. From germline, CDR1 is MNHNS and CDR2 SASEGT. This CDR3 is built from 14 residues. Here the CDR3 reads CASSHRGATYEQYF. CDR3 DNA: TGTGCCAGCAGCCACCGGGGGGCAACCTACGAGCAGTACTTC.

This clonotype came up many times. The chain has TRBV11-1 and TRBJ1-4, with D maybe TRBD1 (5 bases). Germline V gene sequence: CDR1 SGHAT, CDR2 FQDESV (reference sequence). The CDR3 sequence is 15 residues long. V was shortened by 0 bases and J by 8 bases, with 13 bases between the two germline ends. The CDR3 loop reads CASSLAGDLSEKLFF. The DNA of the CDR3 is TGTGCCAGCAGCTTAGCAGGGGACCTAAGCGAAAAACTGTTTTTT.

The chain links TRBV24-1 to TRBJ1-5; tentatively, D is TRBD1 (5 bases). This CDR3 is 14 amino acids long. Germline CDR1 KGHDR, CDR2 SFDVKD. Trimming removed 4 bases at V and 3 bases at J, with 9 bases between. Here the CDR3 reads CATSDPGHNQPQHF. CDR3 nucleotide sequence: TGTGCCACCAGTGACCCAGGACACAATCAGCCCCAGCATTTT.

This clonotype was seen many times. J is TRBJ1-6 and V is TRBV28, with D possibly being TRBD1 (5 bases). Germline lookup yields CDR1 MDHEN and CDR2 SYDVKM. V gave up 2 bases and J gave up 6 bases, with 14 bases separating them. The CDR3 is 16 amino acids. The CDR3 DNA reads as TGTGCCAGCAGTTTAATCCCGGGGGGTTCTAATTCACCCCTCCACTTT. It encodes CASSLIPGGSNSPLHF.

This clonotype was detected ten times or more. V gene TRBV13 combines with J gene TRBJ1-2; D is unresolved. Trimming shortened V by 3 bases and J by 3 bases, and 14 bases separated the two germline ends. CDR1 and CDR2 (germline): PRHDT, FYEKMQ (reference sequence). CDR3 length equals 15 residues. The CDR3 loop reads CASSFADPGDYGYTF. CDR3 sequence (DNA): TGTGCCAGCAGCTTCGCGGACCCGGGAGACTATGGCTACACCTTC. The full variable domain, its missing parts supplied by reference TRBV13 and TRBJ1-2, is AAGVIQSPRHLIKEKRETATLKCYPIPRHDTVYWYQQGPGQDPQFLISFYEKMQSDKGSIPDRFSAQQFSDYHSELNMSSLELGDSALYFCASSFADPGDYGYTFGSGTRLTVV.

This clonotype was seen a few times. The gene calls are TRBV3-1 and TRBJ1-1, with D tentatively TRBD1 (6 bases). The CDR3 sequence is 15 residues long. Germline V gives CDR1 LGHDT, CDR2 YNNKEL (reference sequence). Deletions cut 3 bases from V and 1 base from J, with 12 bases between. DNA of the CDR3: TGTGCCAGCAGCCAGGGGGGGACATCGAACACTGAAGCTTTCTTT. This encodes CASSQGGTSNTEAFF.

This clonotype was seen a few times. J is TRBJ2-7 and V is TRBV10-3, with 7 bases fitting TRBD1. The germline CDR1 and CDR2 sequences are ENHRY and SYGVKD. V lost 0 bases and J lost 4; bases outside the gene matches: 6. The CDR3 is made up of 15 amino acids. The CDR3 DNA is TGTGCCATCAGTGAGTCGGTAGACAGGGTTTACGAGCAGTACTTC. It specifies CAISESVDRVYEQYF.

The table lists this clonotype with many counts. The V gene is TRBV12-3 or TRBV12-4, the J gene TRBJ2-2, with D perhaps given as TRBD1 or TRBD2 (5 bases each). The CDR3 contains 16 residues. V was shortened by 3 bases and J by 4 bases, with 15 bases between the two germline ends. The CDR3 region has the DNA TGTGCCAGCAGTTTCGGTTCCGGGGCGGGCACCGGGGAGCTGTTTTTT. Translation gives CASSFGSGAGTGELFF.

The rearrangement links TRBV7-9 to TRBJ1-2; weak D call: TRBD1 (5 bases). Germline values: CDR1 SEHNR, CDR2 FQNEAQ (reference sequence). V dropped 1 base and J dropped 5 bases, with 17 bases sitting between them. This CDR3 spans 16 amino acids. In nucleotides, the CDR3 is TGTGCCAGCAGCTTAGAGACAGACATGGCCCCTTATGGCTACACCTTC. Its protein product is CASSLETDMAPYGYTF.

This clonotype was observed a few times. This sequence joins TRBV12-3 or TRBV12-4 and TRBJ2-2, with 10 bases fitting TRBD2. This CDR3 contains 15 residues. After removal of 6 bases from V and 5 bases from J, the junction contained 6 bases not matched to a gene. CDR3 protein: CASSIAGGVTGELFF. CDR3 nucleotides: TGTGCCAGCAGCATAGCGGGAGGCGTTACCGGGGAGCTGTTTTTT.

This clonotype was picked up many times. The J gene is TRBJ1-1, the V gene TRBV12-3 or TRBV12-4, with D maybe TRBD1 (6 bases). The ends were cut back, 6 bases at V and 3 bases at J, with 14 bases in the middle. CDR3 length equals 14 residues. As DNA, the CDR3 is TGTGCCAGCAGCACAGGGTTCGCTGACACTGAAGCTTTCTTT. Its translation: CASSTGFADTEAFF.

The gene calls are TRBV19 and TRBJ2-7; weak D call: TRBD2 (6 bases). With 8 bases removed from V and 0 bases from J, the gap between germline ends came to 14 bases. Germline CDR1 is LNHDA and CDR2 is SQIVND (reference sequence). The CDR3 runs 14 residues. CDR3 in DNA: TGTGCCAGTGAAATGGAGGGGCGCTCCTACGAGCAGTACTTC. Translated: CASEMEGRSYEQYF.

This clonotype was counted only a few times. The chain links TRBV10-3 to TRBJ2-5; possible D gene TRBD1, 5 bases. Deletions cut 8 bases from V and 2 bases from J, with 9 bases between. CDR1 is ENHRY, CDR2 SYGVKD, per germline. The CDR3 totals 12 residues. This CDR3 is CAIGAEQETQYF. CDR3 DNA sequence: TGTGCCATCGGGGCAGAACAAGAGACCCAGTACTTC.

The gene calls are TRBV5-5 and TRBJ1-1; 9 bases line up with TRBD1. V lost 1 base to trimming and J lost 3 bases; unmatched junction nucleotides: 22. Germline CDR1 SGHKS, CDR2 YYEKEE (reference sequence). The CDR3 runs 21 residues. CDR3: CASSLRPFSGTGPPMDTEAFF. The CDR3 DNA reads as TGTGCCAGCAGCTTGCGGCCTTTTTCCGGGACAGGGCCTCCGATGGACACTGAAGCTTTCTTT.

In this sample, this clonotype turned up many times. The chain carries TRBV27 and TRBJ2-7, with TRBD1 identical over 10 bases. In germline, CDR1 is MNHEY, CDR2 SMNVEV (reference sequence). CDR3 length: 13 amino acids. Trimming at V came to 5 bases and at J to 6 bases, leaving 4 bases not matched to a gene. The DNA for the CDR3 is TGTGCCAGCAGTAAGGGGACAGGGGCCGAGCAGTACTTC. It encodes CASSKGTGAEQYF.

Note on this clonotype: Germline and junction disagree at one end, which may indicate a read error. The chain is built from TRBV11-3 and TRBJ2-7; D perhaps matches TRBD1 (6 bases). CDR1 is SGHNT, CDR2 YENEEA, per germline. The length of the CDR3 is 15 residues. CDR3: CACSFPGQKNYEQYF. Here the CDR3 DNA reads TGTGCCTGCAGCTTCCCCGGACAGAAAAACTACGAGCAGTACTTC.

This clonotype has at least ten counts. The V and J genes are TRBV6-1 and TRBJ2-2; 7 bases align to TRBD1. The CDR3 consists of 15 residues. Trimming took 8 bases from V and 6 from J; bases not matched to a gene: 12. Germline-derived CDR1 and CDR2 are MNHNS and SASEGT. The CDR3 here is CASQLTGARAGELFF. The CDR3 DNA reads TGTGCCAGCCAACTAACAGGGGCGAGGGCCGGGGAGCTGTTTTTT.

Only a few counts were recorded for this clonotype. The CDR3 region is CASSFYRWTSGGEGQETQYF. The CDR3 DNA reads TGTGCCAGCAGCTTTTATCGTTGGACTAGCGGGGGGGAGGGCCAAGAGACCCAGTACTTC. This chain uses TRBV7-2 with TRBJ2-5, with 15 bases matching TRBD2. Germline CDR1 SGHTA, CDR2 FQGNSA. The CDR3 totals 20 residues. Trimming cost V 3 bases and J 1 base; bases outside gene matches: 12.

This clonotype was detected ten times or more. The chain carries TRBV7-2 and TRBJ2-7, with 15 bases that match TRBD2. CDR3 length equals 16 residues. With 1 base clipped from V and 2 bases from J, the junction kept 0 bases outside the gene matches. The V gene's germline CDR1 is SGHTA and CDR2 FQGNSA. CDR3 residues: CASSLGTSGGAYEQYF. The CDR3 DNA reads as TGTGCCAGCAGCTTAGGGACTAGCGGGGGGGCCTACGAGCAGTACTTC.

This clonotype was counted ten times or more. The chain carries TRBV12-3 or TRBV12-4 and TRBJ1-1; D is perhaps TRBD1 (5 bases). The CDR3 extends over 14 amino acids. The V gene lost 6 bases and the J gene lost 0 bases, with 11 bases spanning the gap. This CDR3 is CASSSGLMNTEAFF. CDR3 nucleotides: TGTGCCAGCAGCTCGGGACTGATGAACACTGAAGCTTTCTTT.

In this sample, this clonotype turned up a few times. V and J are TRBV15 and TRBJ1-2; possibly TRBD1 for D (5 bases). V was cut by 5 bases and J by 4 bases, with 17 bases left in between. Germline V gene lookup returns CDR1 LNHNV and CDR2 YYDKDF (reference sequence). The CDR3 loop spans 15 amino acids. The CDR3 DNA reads TGTGCCACCAGCGACATGCGCAGGGTCAGCTATGGCTACACCTTC. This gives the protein CATSDMRRVSYGYTF.

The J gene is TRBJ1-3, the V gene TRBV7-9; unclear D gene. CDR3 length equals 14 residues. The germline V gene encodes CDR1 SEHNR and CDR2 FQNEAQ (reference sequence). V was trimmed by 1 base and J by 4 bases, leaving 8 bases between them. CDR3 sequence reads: CASSLGDFGNTIYF. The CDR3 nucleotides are TGTGCCAGCAGCTTAGGGGATTTCGGAAACACCATATATTTT. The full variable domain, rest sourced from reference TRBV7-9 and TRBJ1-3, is DTGVSQNPRHKITKRGQNVTFRCDPISEHNRLYWYRQTLGQGPEFLTYFQNEAQLEKSRLLSDRFSAERPKGSFSTLEIQRTEQGDSAMYLCASSLGDFGNTIYFGEGSWLTVV.

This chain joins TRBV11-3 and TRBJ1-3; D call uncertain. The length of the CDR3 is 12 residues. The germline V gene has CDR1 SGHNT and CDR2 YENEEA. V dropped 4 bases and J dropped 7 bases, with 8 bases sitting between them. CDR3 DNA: TGTGCCAGCAGCTCCCGGATGAACACCATATATTTT. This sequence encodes CASSSRMNTIYF.

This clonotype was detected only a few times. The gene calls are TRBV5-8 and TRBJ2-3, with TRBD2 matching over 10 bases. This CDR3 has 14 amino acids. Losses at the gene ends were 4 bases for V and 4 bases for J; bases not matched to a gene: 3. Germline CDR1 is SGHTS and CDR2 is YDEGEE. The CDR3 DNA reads TGTGCCAGCAGCGCCAGCGGGGGGGCAGATACGCAGTATTTT. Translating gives CASSASGGADTQYF.

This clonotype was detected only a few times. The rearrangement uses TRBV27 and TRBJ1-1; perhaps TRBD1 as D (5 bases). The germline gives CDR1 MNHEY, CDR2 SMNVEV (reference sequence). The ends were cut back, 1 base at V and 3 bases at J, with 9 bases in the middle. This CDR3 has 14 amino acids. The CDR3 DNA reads TGTGCCAGCAGTTTATGGGGGAGGGACACTGAAGCTTTCTTT. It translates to CASSLWGRDTEAFF.

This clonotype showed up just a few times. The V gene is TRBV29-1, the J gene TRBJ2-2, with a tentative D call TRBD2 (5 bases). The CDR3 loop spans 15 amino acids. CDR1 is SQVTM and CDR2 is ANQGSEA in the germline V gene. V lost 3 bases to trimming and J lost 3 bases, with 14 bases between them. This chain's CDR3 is CSVEFGTADTGELFF. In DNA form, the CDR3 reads TGCAGCGTTGAGTTTGGCACAGCGGACACCGGGGAGCTGTTTTTT.